This T cell receptor beta chain originates from a study of identical twins. Study-wide results and limits: Out-of-frame beta chain sequences displayed weaker excess sharing between twins.

One entry per CDR3 protein results from TCRdb running MiXCR on the 5' RACE reads. The sample lists about 890,000 distinct CDR3 sequences; roughly 12% were seen once. Germline V gene data show CDR1 as SQVTM and CDR2 as ANQGSEA. The germline V and J ends were trimmed by 4 bases and 1 base, with 5 bases remaining between them. The CDR3 spans 11 residues. A note on this clonotype: Its specificity is not known.

These data were also filed under a second study, of yellow fever vaccine responses in identical twins.

The rearrangement joins TRBV29-1 to TRBJ2-7; unclear D gene. The sequence derives from a woman aged 18-29 years in good health. Source material: PBMCs. The CDR3 nucleotides read TGCAGCGTTGTCTCGTCCTACGAGCAGTACTTC. Its protein is CSVVSSYEQYF.